Presented here are 25 T cell receptor beta chains from one specimen sequenced in a study of T cell responses to AZD1222 COVID-19 vaccine. The assay was immunoSEQ multiplex PCR, and TCRdb's table has in-frame clones only and misses some. The sample includes more than 95,000 clones, approximately 88% of them seen just once. Sequences were derived from peripheral blood, sampled on day 0 of AZD1222 vaccination. The origin of the receptors is an adult in good health.

V is TRBV5-1 and J is TRBJ2-3; 7 bases line up with TRBD2. V lost 3 bases, J lost 4 bases, and 11 bases stayed unmatched. This CDR3 has 16 residues. CDR1 and CDR2 (germline): SGHRS, YFSETQ. CDR3 region: CASSSGTKGIADTQYF. For the CDR3, the DNA is TGCGCCAGCAGCTCGGGGACTAAGGGTATTGCAGATACGCAGTATTTT.

The CDR3 here is CASSFSGGGTDTQYF. For the CDR3, the DNA is TGTGCCAGCAGCTTTAGCGGGGGGGGGACAGATACGCAGTATTTT. V usage is TRBV7-8 and J usage is TRBJ2-3, with TRBD2 matching over 11 bases. This CDR3 comprises 15 residues. J lost 3 bases, V lost 3 bases, and 2 bases had no gene match. Germline loops: CDR1 SGHVS, CDR2 FQNEAQ.

This chain joins TRBV23-1 and TRBJ2-1, with 9 bases that match TRBD2. TRBV23-1 is known as an ORF, though its function is uncertain. The CDR3 sequence is 15 residues long. The junction had 8 bases not matched to a gene; V was cut back by 4 bases and J by 7 bases. The CDR3 loop reads CASSPTSGRNNEQFF. The CDR3 DNA is TGCGCCAGCAGTCCAACTAGCGGGCGAAATAATGAGCAGTTCTTC.

The rearrangement joins TRBV7-2 to TRBJ1-1; 7 bases fit TRBD1. The CDR3 length is 16 residues. V was clipped by 1 base and J by 0 bases; unmatched bases: 5. Germline CDR1 is SGHTA and CDR2 is FQGNSA. This CDR3 is CASSLVAGGLNTEAFF. CDR3 in DNA: TGTGCCAGCAGCTTAGTTGCAGGGGGGTTGAACACTGAAGCTTTCTTT.

Concerning this clone: At one boundary the junction diverges from the germline segment, which might be a read error. V is TRBV7-7 and J is TRBJ2-5, with a tentative D call TRBD1 (7 bases). The CDR3 has 14 residues. From germline, CDR1 is SSHAT and CDR2 FNYEAQ (reference sequence). The CDR3 reads CASSTRQGGETQYF. In DNA form, the CDR3 reads TGTGCTAGCAGCACCAGACAGGGAGGAGAGACCCAGTACTTC.

V usage is TRBV2 and J usage is TRBJ1-1, with D unresolved. This CDR3 contains 13 residues. Germline-derived CDR1 and CDR2 are SNHLY and FYNNEI. V lost 2 bases and J lost 3, with 7 bases in between. CDR3 loop: CASSETVYTEAFF. In DNA, the CDR3 is TGTGCCAGCAGTGAAACGGTCTACACTGAAGCTTTCTTT.

The chain employs TRBV7-2 and TRBJ2-2; 12 positions agree with TRBD2. The CDR3 sequence is 17 residues long. V was pared by 4 bases and J by 1 base, with 4 bases of the junction left unmatched. Germline-derived CDR1 and CDR2 are SGHTA and FQGNSA. CDR3 sequence reads: CASSSWTSGVNTGELFF. In DNA, the CDR3 is TGTGCCAGCAGCTCCTGGACTAGCGGGGTGAACACCGGGGAGCTGTTTTTT. Full variable domain (rest looked up from reference TRBV7-2 and TRBJ2-2): GAGVSQSPSNKVTEKGKDVELRCDPISGHTALYWYRQSLGQGLEFLIYFQGNSAPDKSGLPSDRFSAERTGGSVSTLTIQRTQQEDSAVYLCASSSWTSGVNTGELFFGEGSRLTVL.

The chain couples TRBV7-6 to TRBJ1-3; no clear D gene. The V end lost 5 bases, the J end lost 2 bases, and 13 bases lay between the germline ends. CDR1 and CDR2 (germline): SGHVS, FNYEAQ. The CDR3 is 15 residues long. The CDR3 nucleotides read TGTGCCAGCAGCCCCCACAGCACAGCTGGAAACACCATATATTTT. Its protein is CASSPHSTAGNTIYF.

The chain is built from TRBV24-1 and TRBJ2-5; D uncertain. The ends were cut back, 4 bases at V and 5 bases at J, with 4 bases in the middle. The CDR3 length is 11 residues. Germline V lookup: CDR1 KGHDR, CDR2 SFDVKD. The CDR3 loop is CATSEFETQYF. As DNA, the CDR3 is TGTGCCACCAGTGAATTCGAGACCCAGTACTTC.

On this clone itself: A read error may account for a junction end that differs from germline. The rearrangement uses TRBV12-3 or TRBV12-4 and TRBJ1-2; TRBD1 might be the D (6 bases). CDR3 length: 12 residues. CDR3 DNA: TGTGCCAGCAGTTTCGCCCGGGACAAACCGTCCTTC. Amino acids: CASSFARDKPSF.

J is TRBJ1-3 and V is TRBV29-1; no clear D gene. CDR1 and CDR2 from the germline V gene are SQVTM and ANQGSEA. Trimming took off 7 bases at V and 0 bases at J, with 10 bases between the two ends. The CDR3 covers 13 residues. The CDR3 reads CSAYASSGNTIYF. The CDR3 coding sequence is TGCAGCGCCTATGCCAGCTCTGGAAACACCATATATTTT.

V gene TRBV6-2 or TRBV6-3 combines with J gene TRBJ1-4; TRBD1 matches at 9 bases. The CDR3 contains 16 residues. V dropped 2 bases and J dropped 6; count of bases not matched to a gene: 7. Germline V gives CDR1 MNHEY, CDR2 SVGEGT. In DNA, the CDR3 is TGTGCCAGCAGTTACACCCCGGGACAGGGTGATGAAAAACTGTTTTTT. Translation: CASSYTPGQGDEKLFF.

This chain joins TRBV4-3 and TRBJ2-7; tentatively, D is TRBD1 or TRBD2 (6 bases each). The ends were cut back, 2 bases at V and 5 bases at J, with 16 bases in the middle. The CDR3 loop spans 15 amino acids. CDR1 LGHNA and CDR2 YSLEER come from the germline V gene. The CDR3 coding sequence is TGCGCCAGCAGCCAACTGGGCCAGGGGAGGCACGAGCAGTACTTC. Translated, it gives CASSQLGQGRHEQYF.

The rearrangement links TRBV7-2 to TRBJ2-1; D is unclear. V lost 5 bases to trimming and J lost 10 bases, with 9 bases between them. Germline CDR1 and CDR2: SGHTA and FQGNSA. The CDR3 length is 11 residues. This chain's CDR3 is CASSPSVEQFF. The CDR3 DNA reads as TGTGCCAGCAGCCCAAGCGTAGAGCAGTTCTTC.

On this clone: The junction departs from germline at one end; a sequencing error may be responsible. The CDR3 is CASSGKIAGLGELFF. The DNA of the CDR3 is TGTGCTAGCAGCGGCAAAATAGCGGGCCTCGGGGAGCTGTTTTTT. V and J are TRBV7-7 and TRBJ2-2; 7 positions match TRBD2. The CDR3 runs to 15 residues. From germline, CDR1 is SSHAT and CDR2 FNYEAQ (reference sequence).

The chain uses TRBV7-2 and TRBJ2-1; D perhaps matches TRBD2 (6 bases). Germline-derived CDR1 and CDR2 are SGHTA and FQGNSA. The CDR3 is 11 residues long. Trimming shortened V by 7 bases and J by 10 bases, and 11 bases separated the two germline ends. The chain's CDR3 is CASTVLAEQFF. The CDR3 DNA follows: TGTGCCAGCACCGTTCTAGCGGAGCAGTTCTTC.

The rearrangement uses TRBV3-1 (or the pseudogene TRBV3-2) and TRBJ1-4, with D unclear. The length of the CDR3 is 14 residues. The germline V gene encodes CDR1 LGHDT and CDR2 YNNKEL (reference sequence). V gave up 6 bases and J gave up 0 bases, with 8 bases separating them. The CDR3 DNA follows: TGTGCCAGCAGTCTACCGACAACTAATGAAAAACTGTTTTTT. It specifies CASSLPTTNEKLFF.

This rearrangement joins TRBV18 to TRBJ1-5, with TRBD1 matching over 7 bases. This CDR3 has 15 amino acids. V gave up 6 bases and J gave up 3 bases; unmatched junction bases: 8. Germline V gene lookup returns CDR1 KGHSH and CDR2 LQKENI. This CDR3 reads CASSDYRGNNQPQHF. CDR3 nucleotide sequence: TGTGCCAGCTCCGATTACAGGGGTAACAATCAGCCCCAGCATTTT.

This chain joins TRBV7-2 and TRBJ1-5; D may be TRBD1 (5 bases). The CDR3 is made up of 16 amino acids. Deletions cut 5 bases from V and 2 bases from J, with 16 bases between. Germline CDR1 reads SGHTA; CDR2 reads FQGNSA. CDR3 region: CASSPAYGGRNQPQHF. The CDR3 bases are TGTGCCAGCAGCCCGGCGTATGGGGGTCGCAATCAGCCCCAGCATTTT.

The chain carries TRBV21-1 and TRBJ2-7; the table names TRBD2, a call not compared with the DNA. TRBV21-1 is assigned pseudogene status. The CDR3 has 11 amino acids. The CDR3 DNA reads TGTGCCAGCAGCAACCGTTACGAGCAGTACTTC. It specifies CASSNRYEQYF.

The chain combines TRBV7-9 with TRBJ2-5; the D is unclear. Germline-derived CDR1 and CDR2 are SEHNR and FQNEAQ (reference sequence). Trimming removed 5 bases at V and 2 bases at J, with 3 bases between. This CDR3 is 11 amino acids long. CDR3 region: CASSPQETQYF. In DNA form, the CDR3 reads TGTGCCAGCAGCCCTCAAGAGACCCAGTACTTC.

This chain links TRBV4-3 with TRBJ2-3; TRBD1 might be the D (6 bases). Germline V CDR1 and CDR2: LGHNA, YSLEER. This CDR3 has 16 amino acids. The V end was cut by 0 bases, the J end by 2 bases, with 12 bases between. CDR3 DNA: TGCGCCAGCAGCCAAGAACCGGGACATACCACAGATACGCAGTATTTT. It specifies CASSQEPGHTTDTQYF.

The CDR3 reads CASSPGTGNNQPQHF. DNA of the CDR3: TGTGCCAGCTCACCAGGTACAGGAAACAATCAGCCCCAGCATTTT. V usage is TRBV18 and J usage is TRBJ1-5; maybe TRBD1 (5 bases). Germline V lookup: CDR1 KGHSH, CDR2 LQKENI. The CDR3 spans 15 residues. V lost 2 bases to trimming and J lost 3 bases, with 11 bases between them. Complete variable domain (other parts from reference TRBV18 and TRBJ1-5): NAGVMQNPRHLVRRRGQEARLRCSPMKGHSHVYWYRQLPEEGLKFMVYLQKENIIDESGMPKERFSAEFPKEGPSILRIQQVVRGDSAAYFCASSPGTGNNQPQHFGDGTRLSIL.

The gene calls are TRBV7-2 and TRBJ1-2; D perhaps matches TRBD1 (6 bases). Per germline, CDR1 SGHTA and CDR2 FQGNSA. The germline V and J ends were trimmed by 1 base and 4 bases, with 13 bases remaining between them. The CDR3 length is 15 residues. CDR3 sequence (DNA): TGTGCCAGCAGCTTAGGAGGGGGGACTTTCTATGGCTACACCTTC. Translated: CASSLGGGTFYGYTF.

This chain connects TRBV7-6 to TRBJ2-1, with a tentative D call TRBD2 (7 bases). The CDR3 has 17 amino acids. Germline CDR1 is SGHVS and CDR2 is FNYEAQ. Trimming cost V 2 bases and J 5 bases, with 19 bases left between them. CDR3 DNA: TGTGCCAGCAGCTTAAGGGGGGGAGCGGGTGCTCACAATGAGCAGTTCTTC. It translates to CASSLRGGAGAHNEQFF.